The 22 T cell receptor beta chains in this list originate from one sample, sequenced in a study of blood T cells in healthy people across ages (dated by TCRdb to between 2014 and 2017). Receptor libraries were prepared by 5' RACE. This sample was sequenced with an Illumina HiSeq 2500. The second PCR ran for about 6 to 12 cycles and used a J-beta primer mix along with a sample-barcoded 5' primer. TCRdb's own reprocessing of the public reads used fastp at Q25 and MiXCR and kept productive beta chains. Identical CDR3 proteins give one entry, which carries the most common genes and DNA. The sample table holds 380,000 or so distinct CDR3 sequences, of which approximately 51% were seen once. The ten largest clones add up to 45% to 65% of the sample. Sequencing was carried out using blood. The receptors were gathered from a man between 60 and 75 years old in good health.

V is TRBV20-1 and J is TRBJ2-2; 7 bases line up with TRBD2. The junction had 7 bases not matched to a gene; V was cut back by 2 bases and J by 4 bases. Looked up from germline, CDR1 is DFQATT and CDR2 is SNEGSKA (reference sequence). The CDR3 covers 15 residues. CDR3 protein: CSARSPAGPTGELFF. DNA for the CDR3: TGCAGTGCTAGATCCCCAGCGGGGCCCACCGGGGAGCTGTTTTTT.

The V and J genes are TRBV5-1 and TRBJ2-2, with D perhaps matching TRBD1 or TRBD2 (5 bases each). Between the trimmed V and J ends, which lost 9 bases and 2 bases, there was a span of 14 bases. CDR3 length equals 14 residues. Germline CDR1 SGHRS, CDR2 YFSETQ. The CDR3 DNA reads TGCGCCACCAGGGCTAGCACAAACACCGGGGAGCTGTTTTTT. Translating gives CATRASTNTGELFF. Together with reference TRBV5-1 and TRBJ2-2, the CDR3 gives the full variable domain: KAGVTQTPRYLIKTRGQQVTLSCSPISGHRSVSWYQQTPGQGLQFLFEYFSETQRNKGNFPGRFSGRQFSNSRSEMNVSTLELGDSALYLCATRASTNTGELFFGEGSRLTVL.

This clonotype came up a few times. J is TRBJ1-1 and V is TRBV5-1; possibly TRBD1 for D (5 bases). V was cut by 0 bases and J by 5 bases, with 14 bases left in between. The CDR3 has 15 residues. CDR1 SGHRS and CDR2 YFSETQ come from the germline V gene. This CDR3 is CASSLDSGGGTEAFF. DNA of the CDR3: TGCGCCAGCAGCTTGGATTCGGGGGGAGGGACTGAAGCTTTCTTT.

This clonotype was counted only a few times. V usage is TRBV4-3 and J usage is TRBJ2-7; 8 positions match TRBD1. This CDR3 spans 14 amino acids. Trimming removed 0 bases from V and 4 bases from J; junction bases left unmatched: 2. CDR1 and CDR2 (germline): LGHNA, YSLEER. The CDR3, as DNA: TGCGCCAGCAGCCAAGACAGGGGGCGGTACGAGCAGTACTTC. This encodes CASSQDRGRYEQYF.

This chain connects TRBV6-2 or TRBV6-3 to TRBJ1-2; D remains unclear. Germline CDR1 MNHEY, CDR2 SVGEGT. The CDR3 loop spans 11 amino acids. The V end was cut by 5 bases, the J end by 8 bases, with 9 bases between. DNA of the CDR3: TGTGCCAGCAGTGACACCCCCGGCTACACCTTC. This encodes CASSDTPGYTF.

This sequence joins TRBV29-1 and TRBJ2-5; TRBD2 matches 12 bases. This CDR3 is 13 amino acids long. The germline CDR1 and CDR2 sequences are SQVTM and ANQGSEA. The ends lost 7 bases at V and 5 bases at J; junction bases unmatched: 5. The CDR3 here is CSASGGGPETQYF. CDR3 in DNA: TGCAGCGCTAGCGGGGGGGGGCCGGAGACCCAGTACTTC.

This clonotype was observed once. A read error may produce the germline difference seen at one junction end. The chain combines TRBV6-6 with TRBJ1-4; TRBD1 matches at 9 bases. Germline lookup yields CDR1 MNHNY and CDR2 SVGAGI (reference sequence). The CDR3 length is 14 residues. The CDR3 coding sequence is TGTACCAGCAGTACACAGACAGGGGGTGAAAAACTGTTTTTT. This encodes CTSSTQTGGEKLFF.

The gene calls are TRBV29-1 and TRBJ2-6; D is unresolved. The CDR3 length is 16 residues. V lost 5 bases and J lost 0, with 14 bases in between. Germline-derived CDR1 and CDR2 are SQVTM and ANQGSEA. The DNA for the CDR3 is TGCAGCGTTCTGGACCGGACCCCCTCTGGGGCCAACGTCCTGACTTTC. This encodes CSVLDRTPSGANVLTF. Filled out from reference TRBV29-1 and TRBJ2-6, the complete variable domain reads SAVISQKPSRDICQRGTSLTIQCQVDSQVTMMFWYRQQPGQSLTLIATANQGSEATYESGFVIDKFPISRPNLTFSTLTVSNMSPEDSSIYLCSVLDRTPSGANVLTFGAGSRLTVL.

This chain joins TRBV28 and TRBJ2-1, with TRBD2 identical over 9 bases. This CDR3 is 14 amino acids long. Germline trimming cut 5 bases from V and 4 bases from J; bases unmatched to any gene: 3. Germline V CDR1 and CDR2: MDHEN, SYDVKM. In DNA, the CDR3 is TGTGCCAGCAGTGGGACTAGCCGATACAATGAGCAGTTCTTC. Protein product: CASSGTSRYNEQFF.

The rearrangement joins TRBV5-1 to TRBJ2-5, with TRBD2 matching over 9 bases. This CDR3 is built from 15 residues. Germline V gives CDR1 SGHRS, CDR2 YFSETQ. V lost 0 bases, J lost 2 bases, and 2 bases stayed unmatched. This CDR3 reads CASSLVTSGQETQYF. CDR3 nucleotides: TGCGCCAGCAGCTTGGTGACTAGCGGTCAAGAGACCCAGTACTTC.

The rearrangement links TRBV2 to TRBJ2-7; TRBD1 is a possible D gene (5 bases). V was pared by 8 bases and J by 2 bases, with 16 bases between. This CDR3 spans 14 amino acids. CDR1 and CDR2 (germline): SNHLY, FYNNEI. Here the CDR3 DNA reads TGTGCCAGCGTTCCCCAGGGTAGGGCCTACGAGCAGTACTTC. Translated: CASVPQGRAYEQYF.

The chain carries TRBV12-3 or TRBV12-4 and TRBJ2-3; D is ambiguous. CDR3 size: 14 residues. The V gene lost 0 bases and the J gene lost 6 bases, with 10 bases spanning the gap. CDR3 nucleotide sequence: TGTGCCAGCAGTTTAGCGGCTAGTGTGGATACGCAGTATTTT. It yields the protein CASSLAASVDTQYF.

This clonotype has only a few counts. This may stem from a read error, because a much larger clone lies one nucleotide away. The rearrangement uses TRBV5-1 and TRBJ2-1, with TRBD2 as a possible D gene (5 bases). Germline CDR1 SGHRS, CDR2 YFSETQ. The CDR3 has 15 amino acids. The V and J ends lost 7 bases and 2 bases respectively, with 16 bases between them. CDR3 sequence reads: CASGVSAGTYNEQFF. The CDR3 nucleotides are TGCGCCAGCGGGGTCTCAGCCGGGACCTACAATGAGCAGTTCTTC.

Of note for this clonotype: A much larger clone differs by one base, so this may be a read error. V is TRBV7-6 and J is TRBJ2-7; D ambiguous. Trimming shortened V by 3 bases and J by 0 bases, and 12 bases separated the two germline ends. The length of the CDR3 is 15 residues. Germline V gene data show CDR1 as SGHVS and CDR2 as FNYEAQ. The CDR3 protein is CASSLADQSSYEQYF. CDR3 coding DNA: TGTGCCAGCAGCTTGGCCGACCAAAGCTCCTACGAGCAGTACTTC.

The chain links TRBV12-3 or TRBV12-4 to TRBJ2-1; TRBD1 agrees at 11 bases. V shed 5 bases and J 12 bases; nucleotides not matched to a gene: 12. This CDR3 has 15 residues. The CDR3 sequence: CASSRGTGGPLGQFF. CDR3 nucleotides: TGTGCCAGCAGTCGCGGGACAGGGGGGCCTCTTGGGCAGTTCTTC.

This clonotype occurred once. A clone one base away is much larger, so this may be a read error. The chain couples TRBV10-3 to TRBJ2-4; 8 bases line up with TRBD1. The assigned J gene may be wrong: the sequence end matches TRBJ2-7 better. The CDR3 is 16 residues long. CDR1 and CDR2 from the germline V gene are ENHRY and SYGVKD. The CDR3 DNA is TGTGCCATCAGTGAGTCGGGGGGCAGGGGGCTTTACGAGCAGTACTTC. Encoded protein: CAISESGGRGLYEQYF.

The genes are TRBV29-1 and TRBJ2-7; tentatively, D is TRBD1 (8 bases). This CDR3 has 14 amino acids. Per germline, CDR1 SQVTM and CDR2 ANQGSEA. The V gene lost 4 bases and the J gene lost 7 bases, with 20 bases spanning the gap. CDR3 region: CSVVGGTGDGEQYF. The DNA of the CDR3 is TGCAGCGTTGTGGGGGGGACAGGAGATGGGGAGCAGTACTTC.

The rearrangement joins TRBV6-2 or TRBV6-3 to TRBJ2-2, with 7 bases matching TRBD1. V lost 7 bases to trimming and J lost 0 bases; unmatched junction nucleotides: 11. The CDR3 has 17 residues. Germline V lookup: CDR1 MNHEY, CDR2 SVGEGT. The CDR3 DNA is TGTGCCAGCACTATTCCACGGGGACAGACGAACACCGGGGAGCTGTTTTTT. It is translated as CASTIPRGQTNTGELFF.

As concerns this clonotype: One end of the junction is discordant with germline, which a read error may explain. This chain uses TRBV12-3 or TRBV12-4 with TRBJ2-6, with 7 bases matching TRBD1. The CDR3 totals 15 residues. The CDR3: CASSTGLSGTNVLTF. The CDR3 DNA sequence: TGTGCCAGCTCGACAGGGCTCTCTGGGACCAACGTCCTGACTTTC.

This clonotype has a handful of counts. The chain joins TRBV6-2 or TRBV6-3 to TRBJ2-2, with TRBD2 matching 9 bases. Germline values: CDR1 MNHEY, CDR2 SVGEGT. The CDR3 contains 17 residues. Germline trimming cut 4 bases from V and 2 bases from J; bases unmatched to any gene: 8. The CDR3: CASSFLGLAANTGELFF. The CDR3 DNA is TGTGCCAGCAGTTTCCTGGGACTAGCCGCCAACACCGGGGAGCTGTTTTTT.

The table lists this clonotype with a few counts. V gene TRBV28 combines with J gene TRBJ2-7, with D possibly TRBD1 on 5 matching bases. Germline V CDR1 and CDR2: MDHEN, SYDVKM. This CDR3 contains 13 residues. V lost 6 bases to trimming and J lost 4 bases, with 13 bases between them. The CDR3 loop is CASSPVTEYEQYF. As DNA, the CDR3 is TGTGCCAGCAGCCCCGTGACAGAATACGAGCAGTACTTC.

The chain uses TRBV7-8 and TRBJ2-5, with 10 bases lining up with TRBD2. The V gene's germline CDR1 is SGHVS and CDR2 FQNEAQ. This CDR3 is built from 16 residues. V trimming: 5 bases; J trimming: 1 base; junction bases outside the gene matches: 7. In DNA form, the CDR3 reads TGTGCCAGCAGCCCTAGCGGGAGAGGGGCCCAAGAGACCCAGTACTTC. It specifies CASSPSGRGAQETQYF.